The rows below give T cell receptor beta chains drawn from one sample of a study of blood T cell repertoires in COVID-19. Assay used: immunoSEQ multiplex PCR; TCRdb lists only in-frame clones, some missing. This table has over 300,000 clones, 75% to 85% appearing once. Sequenced: peripheral blood. The receptors stem from a human donor in a cohort sampled during active COVID-19. CDR3s include the opening cysteine and the closing phenylalanine or tryptophan. Each record gives: V gene, clone size, J gene, D gene, CDR3 DNA, CDR3 protein. D genes are given only for firm matches. A clone size is listed for some rows: how often the clone was seen (once, few, many), or a class if it is expanded.

TRBV30	once	TRBJ1-1	TRBD1	TGTGCCTGGAGTGTTTCGCGGACAGGTATAACTGAAGCTTTCTTT	CAWSVSRTGITEAFF
TRBV25-1	-	TRBJ1-4	-	TGTGCCAGCAGTGATACCAGGGGAGAACTGTTTTTT	CASSDTRGELFF
TRBV3-1/TRBV3-2	once	TRBJ2-3	TRBD2	TGTGCCAGCAGCCAGGCAACTAGCGGGGGGGCCAGAATCACAGATACGCAGTATTTT	CASSQATSGGARITDTQYF
TRBV9	-	TRBJ2-2	TRBD2	TGTGCCAGCAGCGTAATGCTAGCGGGGGAGCGGACCGGGGAGCTGTTTTTT	CASSVMLAGERTGELFF
TRBV20-1	-	TRBJ2-3	-	TGCAGTGCTAGAACAGGGAATGTGCAGTATTTT	CSARTGNVQYF
TRBV28	-	TRBJ1-2	-	TGTGCCAGCACCTCTCAGGGCAGGGGAGAGCATGGCTACACCTTC	CASTSQGRGEHGYTF
TRBV2	-	TRBJ1-2	-	TGTGCCAGCAAGCCAGCCACAGGGTCGGACTATGGCTACACCTTC	CASKPATGSDYGYTF
TRBV2	-	TRBJ1-2	-	TGTGCCAGCAGTGATCAGACAACCTTAGGCTACACCTTC	CASSDQTTLGYTF
TRBV30	few	TRBJ2-5	TRBD2	TGTGCCTGGAGTGCCACACCGGGACTAGCGCCCCAAGAGACCCAGTACTTC	CAWSATPGLAPQETQYF
TRBV5-1	-	TRBJ2-2	TRBD1	TGCGCCAGCAGCTCAGAGACAGGGAGCACCGGGGAGCTGTTTTTT	CASSSETGSTGELFF
TRBV5-8	-	TRBJ1-5	-	TGTGCCAGCAGCCTGACCAGCCGGGCCCAGCATTTT	CASSLTSRAQHF
TRBV14	-	TRBJ2-7	-	TGTGCCAGCAGCCAAAGGGGGGGCGGGAGAGACTCCTACGAGCAGTACTTC	CASSQRGGGRDSYEQYF
TRBV24-1	-	TRBJ1-5	-	TGTGCCACCGGACAGTATCAGCCCCAGCATTTT	CATGQYQPQHF
TRBV4-2	-	TRBJ2-2	-	TGTGCCAGCAGCCAAGATCCCCCGTTCGCGAACACCGGGGAGCTGTTTTTT	CASSQDPPFANTGELFF
TRBV5-1	-	TRBJ2-5	-	TGCGCCAGCAGCTTGGGTGAGCCGGGAGAGACCCAGTACTTC	CASSLGEPGETQYF
TRBV2	-	TRBJ2-7	TRBD1	TGTGCCACCGAAAAGGACCGGGACAGGGGCTACGAGCAGTACTTC	CATEKDRDRGYEQYF
TRBV5-6	-	TRBJ2-1	-	TGTGCCAGCAGCGAACAGGGCCTCCACAGGAATGAGCAGTTCTTC	CASSEQGLHRNEQFF
TRBV1	few	TRBJ1-5	-	TGCACCAGCAGCCAAGATCCCAGGGAGGTGCAGCCCCAGCATTTT	CTSSQDPREVQPQHF
TRBV29-1	-	TRBJ2-3	TRBD1	TGCAGCGCCCAGAACAGGGGGCGTGAAGATACGCAGTATTTT	CSAQNRGREDTQYF
TRBV19	-	TRBJ2-1	TRBD2	TGTGCCAGTAGTATAATGGGAGGGAAGCAGTTCTTC	CASSIMGGKQFF
TRBV15	-	TRBJ2-2	TRBD1	TGTGCCACCAGCAGCTGGGACAGGGGGCCCCGGGGAGCTGTTTTT	CATSSWDRGPRGAVF
TRBV5-4	once	TRBJ1-1	TRBD1	TGTGCCAGCAGATCCCGGGACAGGAACACTGAAGCTTTCTTT	CASRSRDRNTEAFF
TRBV27	-	TRBJ2-2	-	TGTGCCAGCAGTTTACGAGGGTACCCGAACACCGGGGAGCTGTTTTTT	CASSLRGYPNTGELFF
TRBV28	-	TRBJ2-3	-	TGTGCCAGCAGCCGAATCGACAGGGAGGCCCCAGATACGCAGTATTTT	CASSRIDREAPDTQYF
TRBV4-1	-	TRBJ2-2	TRBD2	TGCGCCAGCAGCCAGCGGGGGGCGCTGAGCACCGGGGAGCTGTTTTTT	CASSQRGALSTGELFF
TRBV15	-	TRBJ1-4	-	TGTGCCACCAGCATTATAGGGACAAGGGAAAAACTGTTTTTT	CATSIIGTREKLFF
TRBV5-1	-	TRBJ1-1	-	TGCGCCAGCGGCGGGACTGGGGCCACTGAAGCTTTCTTT	CASGGTGATEAFF
TRBV7-9	-	TRBJ2-7	-	TGTGCCAGCAGCCGGACCGGGGGCTCCTACGAGCAGTACTTC	CASSRTGGSYEQYF
TRBV30	once	TRBJ1-1	-	TGTGCCTGGAGTGTAGGACGGGGAGCTTTCTTT	CAWSVGRGAFF
TRBV20-1	-	TRBJ1-1	-	TGCAGTGCTAGTGTAACAGGGCGGAACACTGAAGCTTTCTTT	CSASVTGRNTEAFF
TRBV20-1	-	TRBJ2-7	-	TGCAGTGCTAGTACGGCGGACGAGCAGTACTTC	CSASTADEQYF
TRBV2	-	TRBJ1-2	-	TGTGCCAGCAGCGGGGTTAGTGATGGAAGTGGCTACACCTTC	CASSGVSDGSGYTF
TRBV7-8	-	TRBJ1-1	TRBD1	TGTGCCAGCAGCTTCCTCCCGGCAGGGGGATACACTGAAGCTTTCTTT	CASSFLPAGGYTEAFF
TRBV18	-	TRBJ1-5	-	TGTGCCAGCTCACCGTCGGGATATCAGCCCCAGCATTTT	CASSPSGYQPQHF
TRBV6-1	-	TRBJ2-3	TRBD1	TGTGCCAGCAGTGAACGACAGGGGAAAGCCACAGATACGCAGTATTTT	CASSERQGKATDTQYF
TRBV9	-	TRBJ2-2	-	TGTGCCAGCAGCGATACGCGGGGGAACACCGGGGAGCTGTTTTTT	CASSDTRGNTGELFF
TRBV5-4	-	TRBJ1-6	-	TGTGCCAGCAGCCCTACAACAGTCCAGAATTCACCCCTCCACTTT	CASSPTTVQNSPLHF
TRBV5-1	-	TRBJ2-7	-	TGCGCCAGCAGCTTGGACAGGAAAAACTCCTACGAGCAGTACTTC	CASSLDRKNSYEQYF
TRBV7-9	-	TRBJ1-2	-	TGTGCCAGCAGCCCCCAGGGGACACGTGGCTACACCTTC	CASSPQGTRGYTF
TRBV5-1	-	TRBJ2-7	TRBD2	TGCGCCAGCAGCACCCAGACTAGCGGCCACTACGAGCAGTACTTC	CASSTQTSGHYEQYF
TRBV6-5	few	TRBJ2-7	TRBD2	TGTGCCAGCAGTTACTCGAAGGCTAGCGGCTACGAGCAGTACTTC	CASSYSKASGYEQYF
TRBV7-8	-	TRBJ1-1	-	TGTGCCAGCAGCTTAAGTTACGGGGAGGGTCTCTCTGAAGCTTTCTTT	CASSLSYGEGLSEAFF
TRBV5-1	-	TRBJ1-3	-	TGCGCCAGCAGCAGCGAAGCCAGAGACACCATATATTTT	CASSSEARDTIYF
TRBV11-2	once	TRBJ2-7	-	TGTGCCAGCAGCTCCCGGACAGAGAGCTCCTACGAGCAGTACTTC	CASSSRTESSYEQYF
TRBV27	-	TRBJ1-6	TRBD1	TGTGCCAGCAGTCGGACAGGGTCTAATTCACCCCTCCACTTT	CASSRTGSNSPLHF
TRBV7-8	-	TRBJ1-2	-	TGTGCCAGCAGCCCGGGAAGTCCGGAGACCTTC	CASSPGSPETF
TRBV28	once	TRBJ1-4	-	TGTGCCAGCAGTCTGAGACAAGACGTACGTGAAAAACTGTTTTTT	CASSLRQDVREKLFF
TRBV7-3	-	TRBJ2-5	TRBD2	TGTGCCAGCAGCTCTTCACTAGCGGGGGGTTTGGAGACCCAGTACTTC	CASSSSLAGGLETQYF
TRBV28	-	TRBJ2-5	-	TGTGCCAGCAGTTTATCCCAGGGAGGATACCAAGAGACCCAGTACTTC	CASSLSQGGYQETQYF
TRBV5-1	-	TRBJ2-1	-	TGCGCCAGCAGCCCCGGACAGTACTACAATGAGCAGTTCTTC	CASSPGQYYNEQFF
TRBV24-1	-	TRBJ1-2	-	TGTGCCACCAGTGATCGTACAGGTTGGGGAGGCTACACCTTC	CATSDRTGWGGYTF
TRBV5-8	-	TRBJ2-4	TRBD2	TGTGCCAGCAGCTACCGGACTAGCGGGGGACACCGAAACATTCAGTACTTC	CASSYRTSGGHRNIQYF
TRBV7-3	-	TRBJ2-3	-	TGTGCCAGCAGCTTCAGGGGAACCACAGATACGCAGTATTTT	CASSFRGTTDTQYF
TRBV19	few	TRBJ1-1	-	TGTGCCAGTAGTATCAGAGCGCCGAGGAACACTGAAGCTTTCTTT	CASSIRAPRNTEAFF
TRBV12-3/TRBV12-4	-	TRBJ1-2	-	TGTGCCAGCAGTTTAGGTAGAAACTATGGCTACACCTTC	CASSLGRNYGYTF
TRBV12-5	-	TRBJ2-7	-	TGTGCTAGTGGTCCAGGGGTCATCCACGAGCAGTACTTC	CASGPGVIHEQYF
TRBV4-1	-	TRBJ1-5	-	TGCGCCAGCAGCCCGGGGGTTTTACACATCGCTCAGCCCCAGCATTTT	CASSPGVLHIAQPQHF
TRBV6-6	-	TRBJ1-4	-	TGTGCCAGCAGTTACTCCCGACAGGCCCAGGGGGAAAAACTGTTTTTT	CASSYSRQAQGEKLFF
TRBV5-1	-	TRBJ2-1	-	TGCGCCAGCAGTTCCGGGGGAGCAGATGGCCATGAGCAGTTCTTC	CASSSGGADGHEQFF